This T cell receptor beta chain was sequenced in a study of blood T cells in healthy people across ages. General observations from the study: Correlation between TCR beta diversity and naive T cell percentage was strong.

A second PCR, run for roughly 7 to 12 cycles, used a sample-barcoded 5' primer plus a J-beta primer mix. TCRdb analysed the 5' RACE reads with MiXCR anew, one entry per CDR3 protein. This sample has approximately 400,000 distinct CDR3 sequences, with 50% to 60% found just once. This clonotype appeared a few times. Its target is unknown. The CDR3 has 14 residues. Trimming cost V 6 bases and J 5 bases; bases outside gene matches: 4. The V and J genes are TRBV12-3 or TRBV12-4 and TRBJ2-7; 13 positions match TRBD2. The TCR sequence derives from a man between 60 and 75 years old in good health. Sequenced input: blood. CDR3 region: CASRLAGGTHEQYF. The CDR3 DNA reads TGTGCCAGCAGACTAGCGGGAGGGACCCACGAGCAGTACTTC.